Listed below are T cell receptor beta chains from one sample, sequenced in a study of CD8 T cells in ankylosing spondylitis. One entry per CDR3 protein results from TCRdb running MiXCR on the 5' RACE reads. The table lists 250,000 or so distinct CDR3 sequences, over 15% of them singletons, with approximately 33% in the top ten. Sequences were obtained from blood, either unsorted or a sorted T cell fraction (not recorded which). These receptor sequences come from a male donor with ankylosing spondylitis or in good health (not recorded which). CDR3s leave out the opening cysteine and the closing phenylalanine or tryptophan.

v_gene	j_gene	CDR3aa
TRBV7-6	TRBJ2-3	ASSLFGGVQDTQY
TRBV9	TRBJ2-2	ASTTTSGSGPGELF
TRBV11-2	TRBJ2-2	ASSLDLPGLEFTGELF
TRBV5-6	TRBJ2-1	ASSWGGTAYNEQF
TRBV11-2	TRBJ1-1	ASSPSMGAKNEAF
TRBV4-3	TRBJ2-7	ASSWEGTDQDEQY
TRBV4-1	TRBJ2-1	ASSPTSISYNEQF
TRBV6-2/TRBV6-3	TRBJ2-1	ASSYSLYVNEQF
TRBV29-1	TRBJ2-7	SVEGDSSYEQY
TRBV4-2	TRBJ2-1	ASSQSIGDLSSYNEQF
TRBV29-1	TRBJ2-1	SGGTGGSYNEQF
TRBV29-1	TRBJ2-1	SVEAQGANEQF